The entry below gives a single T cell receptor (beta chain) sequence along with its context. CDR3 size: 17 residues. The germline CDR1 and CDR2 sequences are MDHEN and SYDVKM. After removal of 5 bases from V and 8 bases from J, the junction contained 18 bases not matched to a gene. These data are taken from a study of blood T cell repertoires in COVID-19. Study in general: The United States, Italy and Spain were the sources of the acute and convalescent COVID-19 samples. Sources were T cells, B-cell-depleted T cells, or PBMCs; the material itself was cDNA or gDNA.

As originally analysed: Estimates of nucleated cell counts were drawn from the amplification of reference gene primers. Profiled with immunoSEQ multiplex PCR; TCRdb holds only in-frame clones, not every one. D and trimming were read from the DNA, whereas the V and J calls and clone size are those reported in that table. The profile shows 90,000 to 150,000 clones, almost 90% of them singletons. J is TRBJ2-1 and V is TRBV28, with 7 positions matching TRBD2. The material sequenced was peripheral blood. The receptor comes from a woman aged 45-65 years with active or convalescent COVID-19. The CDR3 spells CASSTNTLADEPYEQFF. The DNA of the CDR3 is TGTGCCAGCAGTACTAATACGCTAGCGGACGAACCCTATGAGCAGTTCTTC.